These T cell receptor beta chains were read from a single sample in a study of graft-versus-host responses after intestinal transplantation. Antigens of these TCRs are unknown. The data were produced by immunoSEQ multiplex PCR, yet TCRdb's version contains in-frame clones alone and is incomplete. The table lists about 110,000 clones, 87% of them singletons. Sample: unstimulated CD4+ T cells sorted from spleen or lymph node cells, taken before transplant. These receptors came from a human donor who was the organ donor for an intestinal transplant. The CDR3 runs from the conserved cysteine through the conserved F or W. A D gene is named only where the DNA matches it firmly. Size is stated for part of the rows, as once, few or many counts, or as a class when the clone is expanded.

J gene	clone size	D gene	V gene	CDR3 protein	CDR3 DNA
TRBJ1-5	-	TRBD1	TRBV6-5	CASSDGDRVHSQHF	TGTGCCAGCAGTGACGGGGACAGGGTCCATTCCCAGCATTTT
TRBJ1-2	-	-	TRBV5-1	CASSSSPLAGYGYTF	TGCGCCAGCAGCTCGAGTCCTCTCGCGGGGTATGGCTACACCTTC
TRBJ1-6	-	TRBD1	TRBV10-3	CAATGGLSYNSPLHF	TGTGCCGCAACAGGGGGCTTATCTTATAATTCACCCCTCCACTTT
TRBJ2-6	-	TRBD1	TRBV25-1	CASSEGTGGSGANVLTF	TGTGCCAGCAGTGAGGGGACAGGGGGCTCTGGGGCCAACGTCCTGACTTTC
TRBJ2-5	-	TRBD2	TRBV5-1	CASSSGRGETQYF	TGCGCCAGCAGTTCCGGGAGGGGAGAGACCCAGTACTTC
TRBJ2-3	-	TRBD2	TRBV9	CASSAGLATDTQYF	TGTGCCAGCAGCGCGGGACTAGCTACAGATACGCAGTATTTT
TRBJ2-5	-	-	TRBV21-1	CASSKSRETQYF	TGTGCCAGCAGCAAATCGCGGGAGACCCAGTACTTC
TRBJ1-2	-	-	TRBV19	CASSVFGYGYTF	TGTGCCAGTAGCGTGTTCGGCTATGGCTACACCTTC
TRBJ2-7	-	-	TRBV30	CAWSNGVAPEQYF	TGTGCCTGGAGCAATGGAGTTGCCCCCGAGCAGTACTTC
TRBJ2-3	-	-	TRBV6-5	CASSYTDSTDTQYF	TGTGCCAGCAGTTACACAGATAGCACAGATACGCAGTATTTT
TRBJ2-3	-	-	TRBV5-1	CASMVRPSTDTQYF	TGCGCCAGCATGGTCAGACCTAGCACAGATACGCAGTATTTT
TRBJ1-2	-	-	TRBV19	CASSSDRLNYGYTF	TGTGCCAGTAGTAGCGACAGACTTAACTATGGCTACACCTTC
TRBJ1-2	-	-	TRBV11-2	CASSQQVFYGYTF	TGTGCCAGCAGCCAACAGGTCTTCTATGGCTACACCTTC
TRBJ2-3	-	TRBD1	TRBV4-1	CASSRLAQGALTDTQYF	TGCGCCAGCAGCCGACTCGCACAGGGGGCTCTCACAGATACGCAGTATTTT
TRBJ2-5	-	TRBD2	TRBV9	CASSVSGGEETQYF	TGTGCCAGCAGCGTTAGCGGGGGGGAAGAGACCCAGTACTTC
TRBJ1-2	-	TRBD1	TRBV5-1	CASSPGQRYYGYTF	TGCGCCAGCAGCCCGGGACAGCGATACTATGGCTACACCTTC
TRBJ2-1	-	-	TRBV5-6	CASSLWARTHFNEQFF	TGTGCCAGCAGCTTGTGGGCTAGAACACATTTCAATGAGCAGTTCTTC
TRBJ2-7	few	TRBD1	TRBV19	CASTAEDRAYEQYF	TGTGCCAGTACCGCGGAGGACAGGGCCTACGAGCAGTACTTC
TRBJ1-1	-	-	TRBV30	CAWRRVRRTEAFF	TGTGCCTGGAGAAGGGTTCGGCGGACTGAAGCTTTCTTT
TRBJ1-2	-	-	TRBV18	CASSPRDNSGYTF	TGTGCCAGCTCACCACGGGACAATTCCGGCTACACCTTC
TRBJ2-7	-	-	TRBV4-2	CASSANSGGGGEQYF	TGTGCCAGCAGCGCTAATTCAGGGGGCGGGGGCGAGCAGTACTTC
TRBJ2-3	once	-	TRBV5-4	CASQPTSTDTQYF	TGTGCCAGCCAGCCCACTAGCACAGATACGCAGTATTTT
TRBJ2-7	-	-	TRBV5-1	CASSTDYYEQYF	TGCGCCAGCAGCACAGATTACTACGAGCAGTACTTC
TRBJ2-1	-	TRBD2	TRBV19	CASSIDRLAGGEQFF	TGTGCCAGTAGTATAGATAGACTAGCGGGAGGGGAGCAGTTCTTC
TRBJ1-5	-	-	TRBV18	CASSSGTGQPQHF	TGTGCCAGCTCATCAGGGACGGGCCAGCCCCAGCATTTT
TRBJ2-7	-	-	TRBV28	CASSLSSYEQYF	TGTGCCAGCAGTTTGAGCTCCTACGAGCAGTACTTC
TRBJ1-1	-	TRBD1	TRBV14	CASSPRTGMNTEAFF	TGTGCCAGCAGCCCCCGGACAGGAATGAACACTGAAGCTTTCTTT
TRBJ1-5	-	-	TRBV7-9	CASSLGGASNQPQHF	TGTGCCAGCAGCTTAGGGGGGGCGAGCAATCAGCCCCAGCATTTT
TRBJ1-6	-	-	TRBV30	CAWREAPAPYNSPLHF	TGTGCCTGGAGGGAGGCCCCCGCTCCTTATAATTCACCCCTCCACTTT
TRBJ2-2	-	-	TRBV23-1	CASSRVGNTGELFF	TGCGCCAGCAGTCGAGTGGGGAACACCGGGGAGCTGTTTTTT
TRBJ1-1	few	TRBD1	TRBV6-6	CASSPILPGQKAFF	TGTGCCAGCAGCCCTATCCTACCGGGACAGAAAGCTTTCTTT
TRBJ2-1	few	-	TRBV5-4	CASSLGGGPKGHNEQFF	TGTGCCAGCAGCTTGGGAGGAGGACCCAAGGGGCACAATGAGCAGTTCTTC
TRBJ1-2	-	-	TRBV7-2	CASSLGWGQLNYGYTF	TGTGCCAGCAGCTTGGGTTGGGGGCAGCTAAACTATGGCTACACCTTC
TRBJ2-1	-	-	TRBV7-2	CASSTPRGANEQFF	TGTGCCAGCAGCACGCCCAGGGGGGCCAATGAGCAGTTCTTC
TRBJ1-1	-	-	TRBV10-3	CAISERGGQNTEAFF	TGTGCCATCAGTGAGAGGGGAGGGCAGAACACTGAAGCTTTCTTT
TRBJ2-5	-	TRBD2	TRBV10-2	CASSELGTSVLETQYF	TGCGCCAGCAGTGAGTTGGGGACTAGCGTTTTGGAGACCCAGTACTTC
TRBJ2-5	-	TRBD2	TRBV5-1	CASSGPGLAEYQETQYF	TGCGCCAGCAGCGGTCCGGGACTAGCCGAGTACCAAGAGACCCAGTACTTC
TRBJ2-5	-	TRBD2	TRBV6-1	CASSDQTSGRDLMETQYF	TGTGCCAGCAGTGACCAGACTAGCGGGAGAGACCTCATGGAGACCCAGTACTTC
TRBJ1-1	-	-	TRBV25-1	CASSVLGSVTEAFF	TGTGCCAGCAGTGTGTTAGGGTCGGTCACTGAAGCTTTCTTT
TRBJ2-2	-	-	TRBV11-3	CASSSNRDWGTGELFF	TGTGCCAGCAGCTCGAACCGGGACTGGGGGACCGGGGAGCTGTTTTTT
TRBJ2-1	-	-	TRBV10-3	CAAHWEGDNEQFF	TGTGCCGCCCATTGGGAGGGGGACAATGAGCAGTTCTTC